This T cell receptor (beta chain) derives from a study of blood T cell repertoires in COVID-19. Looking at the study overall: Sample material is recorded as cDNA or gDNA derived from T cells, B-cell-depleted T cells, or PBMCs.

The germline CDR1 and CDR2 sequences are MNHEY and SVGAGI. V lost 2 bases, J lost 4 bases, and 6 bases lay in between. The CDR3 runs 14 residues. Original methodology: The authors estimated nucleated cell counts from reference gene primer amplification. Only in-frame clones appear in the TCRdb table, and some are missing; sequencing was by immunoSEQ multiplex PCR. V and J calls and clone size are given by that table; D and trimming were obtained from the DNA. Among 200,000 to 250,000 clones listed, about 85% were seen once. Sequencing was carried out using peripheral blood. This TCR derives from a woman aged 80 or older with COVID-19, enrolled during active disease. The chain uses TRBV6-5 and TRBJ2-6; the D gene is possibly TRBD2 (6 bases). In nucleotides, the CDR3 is TGTGCCAGCAGTTACGCGGGGGGGGCCAACGTCCTGACTTTC. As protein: CASSYAGGANVLTF.